A selection of T cell receptor beta chains follows, all from one sample in a study of T cell responses to AZD1222 COVID-19 vaccine. Generated by immunoSEQ multiplex PCR, the TCRdb table keeps only in-frame clones and is missing some. Of 29,000 or so clones in the sample, more than 85% were seen once. Source: peripheral blood, taken on day 0 of AZD1222 vaccination. These receptors were collected from an adult in good health. Each CDR3 is given with its conserved first and last residue. D genes are given only for firm matches. Clone size is not always given. Where it is, it says once, few, many or a class for expanded clones.

TRBJ2-7 - TRBV19 - CASSMTRAYEQYF TGTGCCAGTAGTATGACTCGGGCCTACGAGCAGTACTTC
TRBJ1-2 - TRBV5-1 few CASQGSHGYTF TGCGCCAGTCAGGGATCCCATGGCTACACCTTC
TRBJ2-3 - TRBV9 - CASSVRGAGTDTQYF TGTGCCAGCAGCGTACGGGGAGCCGGTACAGATACGCAGTATTTT
TRBJ2-1 - TRBV27 - CASSSSVSYNEQFF TGTGCCAGCAGTTCTAGCGTATCCTACAATGAGCAGTTCTTC
TRBJ1-5 - TRBV2 - CASKGQVNQPQHF TGTGCCAGCAAGGGGCAGGTTAATCAGCCCCAGCATTTT
TRBJ2-7 TRBD1 TRBV28 - CASSLGQGYEQYF TGTGCCAGCAGTTTGGGACAGGGATACGAGCAGTACTTC
TRBJ1-5 - TRBV19 - CASSILGGQPQHF TGTGCCAGTAGTATTCTTGGCGGTCAGCCCCAGCATTTT
TRBJ2-1 - TRBV6-2/TRBV6-3 - CASSYITEQFF TGTGCCAGCAGTTACATAACTGAGCAGTTCTTC
TRBJ1-1 - TRBV27 - CASSWTPNTEAFF TGTGCCAGCAGTTGGACACCGAACACTGAAGCTTTCTTT
TRBJ1-4 - TRBV19 - CASSMRGEKLFF TGTGCCAGTAGTATGCGGGGTGAAAAACTGTTTTTT
TRBJ1-2 TRBD1 TRBV6-2/TRBV6-3 - CASSPQGARSYGYTF TGTGCCAGCAGTCCCCAGGGGGCCCGGTCCTATGGCTACACCTTC
TRBJ2-1 - TRBV11-3 - CASSLDSRFNEQFF TGTGCCAGCAGCTTAGATAGCCGCTTCAATGAGCAGTTCTTC
TRBJ1-1 - TRBV2 once CASSVQGGDTEAFF TGTGCCAGCAGTGTTCAGGGAGGGGACACTGAAGCTTTCTTT
TRBJ2-7 - TRBV5-5 - CASSLVGSSYEQYF TGTGCCAGCAGCTTGGTTGGGAGCTCCTACGAGCAGTACTTC
TRBJ2-7 - TRBV5-5 - CASSLGDFMREQYF TGTGCCAGCAGCTTAGGGGACTTCATGAGGGAGCAGTACTTC
TRBJ1-5 - TRBV12-3/TRBV12-4 - CASSFGSNQPQHF TGTGCCAGCAGTTTCGGCAGCAATCAGCCCCAGCATTTT
TRBJ1-1 TRBD1 TRBV5-6 - CASSTGQGGAFF TGTGCCAGCAGCACCGGACAGGGTGGAGCTTTCTTT
TRBJ1-4 - TRBV5-1 - CASSLDSGVLWEKLFF TGCGCCAGCAGCTTGGATAGTGGTGTTCTTTGGGAAAAACTGTTTTTT
TRBJ2-5 TRBD2 TRBV19 - CASSTIAGGGETQYF TGTGCCAGTAGTACCATAGCGGGGGGCGGAGAGACCCAGTACTTC
TRBJ2-1 - TRBV11-3 - CASSLATRGEQFF TGTGCCAGCAGCTTGGCGACGAGGGGTGAGCAGTTCTTC
TRBJ2-3 TRBD1 TRBV9 - CASSPSDRMTDTQYF TGTGCCAGCAGCCCTTCGGACAGGATGACAGATACGCAGTATTTT
TRBJ2-7 TRBD1 TRBV4-1 few CASSPSWDRSYEQYF TGCGCCAGCAGCCCGTCCTGGGACAGATCCTACGAGCAGTACTTC
TRBJ1-4 - TRBV28 few CASSLAGARTNEKLFF TGTGCCAGCAGTTTGGCAGGGGCGCGCACTAATGAAAAACTGTTTTTT
TRBJ2-2 - TRBV30 - CAWGQNPNTGELFF TGTGCCTGGGGACAGAACCCGAACACCGGGGAGCTGTTTTTT
TRBJ2-3 - TRBV30 - CAWSVQGQYF TGTGCCTGGAGTGTACAAGGGCAGTATTTT
TRBJ1-2 - TRBV6-5 - CASSYRRGASGGYTF TGTGCCAGCAGTTACAGGCGGGGGGCTAGTGGTGGCTACACCTTC
TRBJ1-2 - TRBV9 - CASSVGGVNYGYTF TGTGCCAGCAGCGTAGGAGGAGTGAACTATGGCTACACCTTC
TRBJ1-2 - TRBV3-1/TRBV3-2 once CASSQAGVGYTF TGTGCCAGCAGCCAAGCAGGGGTCGGCTACACCTTC